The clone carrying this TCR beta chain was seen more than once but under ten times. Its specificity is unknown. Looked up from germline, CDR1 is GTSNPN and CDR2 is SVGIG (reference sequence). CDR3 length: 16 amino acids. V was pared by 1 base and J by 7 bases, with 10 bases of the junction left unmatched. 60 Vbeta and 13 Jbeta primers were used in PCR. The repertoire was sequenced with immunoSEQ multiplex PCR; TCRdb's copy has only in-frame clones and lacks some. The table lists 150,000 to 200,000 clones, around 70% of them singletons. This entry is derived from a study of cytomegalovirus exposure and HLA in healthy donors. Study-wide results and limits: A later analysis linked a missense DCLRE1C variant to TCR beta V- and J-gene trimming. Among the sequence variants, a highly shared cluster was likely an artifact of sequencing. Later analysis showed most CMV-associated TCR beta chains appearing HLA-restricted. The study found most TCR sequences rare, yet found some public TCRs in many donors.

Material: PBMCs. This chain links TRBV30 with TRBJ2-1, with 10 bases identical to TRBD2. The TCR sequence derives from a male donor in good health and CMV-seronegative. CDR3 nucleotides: TGTGCCTGGAGTGACCAGGGACTAGCGAAATTGAATGAGCAGTTCTTC. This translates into CAWSDQGLAKLNEQFF.